The TCR beta chain described here comes from a study of long-term antiretroviral therapy in people with HIV. Running of the v3.0 immunoSEQ assay took place at survey level. TCRdb keeps only in-frame clones here, not all; method: immunoSEQ multiplex PCR. The sample records about 22,000 clones, under 90% being singletons. The CDR3 has 16 amino acids. Germline V gene sequence: CDR1 GTSNPN, CDR2 SVGIG (reference sequence). The V segment lost 5 bases and the J segment 2 bases; nucleotides outside the gene matches: 12. The sample was unsorted PBMCs, taken 0.5 years before starting antiretroviral therapy. This sequence joins TRBV30 and TRBJ1-5, with 7 bases that match TRBD1. The sequence derives from a man aged 40-55 years with HIV. The CDR3 protein is CAWAYTATGGNQPQHF. The CDR3 nucleotides read TGTGCCTGGGCCTACACAGCCACAGGGGGCAATCAGCCCCAGCATTTT.